Listed below are T cell receptor beta chains from one sample, sequenced in a study of T cells in Graves' hyperthyroidism and ophthalmopathy. Each CDR3 protein is one row after TCRdb ran MiXCR on the multiplex PCR reads. Here the sample spans about 400,000 distinct CDR3 sequences, around 16% being singletons. What was sequenced was blood. Source of these receptors: a woman aged 18-29 years with Graves' hyperthyroidism. CDR3s include the opening cysteine and the closing phenylalanine or tryptophan. The D gene is left open where the match is weak. Clone sizes are given selectively: once, few, many, or a class where the clone is expanded.

v_gene: TRBV27; abundance: -; d_gene: TRBD2; j_gene: TRBJ2-2; CDR3aa: CASSPGEGRTGELFF; CDR3nt: TGTGCCAGCAGCCCCGGGGAGGGGAGGACCGGGGAGCTGTTTTTT
v_gene: TRBV19; abundance: many; d_gene: -; j_gene: TRBJ1-4; CDR3aa: CASRGFQGEKLFF; CDR3nt: TGTGCCAGCCGGGGGTTTCAAGGAGAAAAACTGTTTTTT
v_gene: TRBV11-2; abundance: many; d_gene: -; j_gene: TRBJ2-3; CDR3aa: CASSLEVPTDTQYF; CDR3nt: TGTGCCAGCAGCTTAGAGGTTCCAACAGATACGCAGTATTTT
v_gene: TRBV28; abundance: many; d_gene: TRBD1; j_gene: TRBJ2-4; CDR3aa: CASSLSTGRNIQYF; CDR3nt: TGTGCCAGCAGTTTATCGACAGGGCGGAACATTCAGTACTTC
v_gene: TRBV9; abundance: -; d_gene: TRBD2; j_gene: TRBJ2-3; CDR3aa: CASSATGLAGATDTQYF; CDR3nt: TGTGCCAGCAGCGCCACCGGACTAGCGGGGGCCACAGATACGCAGTATTTT
v_gene: TRBV3-1; abundance: many; d_gene: TRBD1; j_gene: TRBJ1-6; CDR3aa: CASSPRQGAGNSPLHF; CDR3nt: TGTGCCAGCAGCCCAAGACAGGGGGCGGGTAATTCACCCCTCCACTTT
v_gene: TRBV11-2; abundance: few; d_gene: -; j_gene: TRBJ2-5; CDR3aa: CASSPFRGEETQYF; CDR3nt: TGTGCCAGCAGTCCGTTTCGGGGAGAAGAGACCCAGTACTTC
v_gene: TRBV18; abundance: -; d_gene: -; j_gene: TRBJ2-7; CDR3aa: CASSPADGRYEQYF; CDR3nt: TGTGCCAGCTCACCCGCGGACGGTCGCTACGAGCAGTACTTC
v_gene: TRBV20-1; abundance: many; d_gene: TRBD1; j_gene: TRBJ1-5; CDR3aa: CSAYEQGNQPQHF; CDR3nt: TGCAGTGCTTATGAACAGGGGAATCAGCCCCAGCATTTT
v_gene: TRBV2; abundance: many; d_gene: -; j_gene: TRBJ1-2; CDR3aa: CASRREGSGYTF; CDR3nt: TGTGCCAGCAGGCGGGAGGGCTCTGGCTACACCTTC
v_gene: TRBV11-3; abundance: few; d_gene: TRBD1; j_gene: TRBJ2-5; CDR3aa: CASSRWDRQETQYF; CDR3nt: TGTGCCAGCAGCCGCTGGGACAGGCAAGAGACCCAGTACTTC
v_gene: TRBV12-3/TRBV12-4; abundance: many; d_gene: -; j_gene: TRBJ2-3; CDR3aa: CASSSTMRGTDTQYF; CDR3nt: TGTGCCAGCAGTTCCACTATGCGCGGCACAGATACGCAGTATTTT
v_gene: TRBV25-1; abundance: few; d_gene: -; j_gene: TRBJ2-1; CDR3aa: CASSTSRGSNEQFF; CDR3nt: TGTGCCAGCAGTACCAGTCGGGGCTCGAATGAGCAGTTCTTC
v_gene: TRBV4-2; abundance: few; d_gene: TRBD1; j_gene: TRBJ2-3; CDR3aa: CASSHDGQGLTDTQYF; CDR3nt: TGTGCCAGCAGCCACGACGGACAGGGGCTCACAGATACGCAGTATTTT
v_gene: TRBV6-2/TRBV6-3; abundance: -; d_gene: -; j_gene: TRBJ1-2; CDR3aa: CASSRPDSSNYTF; CDR3nt: TGTGCCAGCAGCCGACCGGACAGCTCTAACTACACCTTC
v_gene: TRBV6-1; abundance: few; d_gene: TRBD2; j_gene: TRBJ2-3; CDR3aa: CASSTGGGGTDTQYF; CDR3nt: TGTGCCAGCAGTACCGGGGGGGGTGGCACAGATACGCAGTATTTT
v_gene: TRBV19; abundance: -; d_gene: -; j_gene: TRBJ2-5; CDR3aa: CASRARRTQQETQYF; CDR3nt: TGTGCCAGTAGGGCCCGACGGACCCAACAAGAGACCCAGTACTTC
v_gene: TRBV27; abundance: many; d_gene: -; j_gene: TRBJ2-7; CDR3aa: CASSVGLRGFNEQYF; CDR3nt: TGTGCCAGCAGTGTAGGACTCAGGGGTTTTAACGAGCAGTACTTC
v_gene: TRBV12-3/TRBV12-4; abundance: many; d_gene: -; j_gene: TRBJ2-2; CDR3aa: CASRPSGAQGAGELFF; CDR3nt: TGTGCCAGCAGACCCAGCGGGGCTCAGGGGGCCGGGGAGCTGTTTTTT
v_gene: TRBV6-1; abundance: few; d_gene: -; j_gene: TRBJ2-4; CDR3aa: CASTGDLSGIQYF; CDR3nt: TGTGCCAGCACCGGAGACCTATCGGGAATTCAGTACTTC
v_gene: TRBV27; abundance: few; d_gene: -; j_gene: TRBJ2-7; CDR3aa: CASSFTGINYEQYF; CDR3nt: TGTGCCAGCAGTTTTACAGGGATAAACTACGAGCAGTACTTC
v_gene: TRBV7-7; abundance: many; d_gene: -; j_gene: TRBJ1-5; CDR3aa: CASSPSPTQPQHF; CDR3nt: TGTGCTAGCAGCCCCAGTCCTACTCAGCCCCAGCATTTT
v_gene: TRBV30; abundance: many; d_gene: -; j_gene: TRBJ1-6; CDR3aa: CAWSAGRNSPLHF; CDR3nt: TGTGCCTGGAGTGCAGGGAGAAATTCACCCCTCCACTTT
v_gene: TRBV3-1; abundance: many; d_gene: TRBD1; j_gene: TRBJ2-7; CDR3aa: CASSQGTGISYEQYF; CDR3nt: TGTGCCAGCAGCCAGGGGACAGGCATCTCCTACGAGCAGTACTTC
v_gene: TRBV11-1; abundance: many; d_gene: -; j_gene: TRBJ2-5; CDR3aa: CASSPGTFETQYF; CDR3nt: TGTGCCAGCAGCCCCGGGACATTTGAGACCCAGTACTTC
v_gene: TRBV4-1; abundance: many; d_gene: -; j_gene: TRBJ1-2; CDR3aa: CASSQVAGEGYTF; CDR3nt: TGCGCCAGCAGCCAAGTCGCAGGGGAAGGCTACACCTTC
v_gene: TRBV5-1; abundance: many; d_gene: -; j_gene: TRBJ2-1; CDR3aa: CASSYWGNEQFF; CDR3nt: TGCGCCAGCAGCTACTGGGGCAATGAGCAGTTCTTC
v_gene: TRBV20-1; abundance: many; d_gene: -; j_gene: TRBJ1-2; CDR3aa: CSARDEGRGVYGYTF; CDR3nt: TGCAGTGCTAGAGATGAGGGGAGGGGGGTCTATGGCTACACCTTC
v_gene: TRBV5-1; abundance: few; d_gene: TRBD1; j_gene: TRBJ2-7; CDR3aa: CASSLYPGQGAYEQYF; CDR3nt: TGCGCCAGCAGCTTATATCCGGGACAGGGGGCGTACGAGCAGTACTTC
v_gene: TRBV6-1; abundance: -; d_gene: -; j_gene: TRBJ2-4; CDR3aa: CASSERVLAKNIQYF; CDR3nt: TGTGCCAGCAGCGAACGGGTACTAGCCAAAAACATTCAGTACTTC
v_gene: TRBV19; abundance: -; d_gene: -; j_gene: TRBJ2-4; CDR3aa: CATSLGDKNIQYF; CDR3nt: TGTGCCACCTCTCTGGGGGACAAAAACATTCAGTACTTC
v_gene: TRBV18; abundance: many; d_gene: -; j_gene: TRBJ1-1; CDR3aa: CASSPPNTGGVGKNTEAFF; CDR3nt: TGTGCCAGCTCACCACCGAACACGGGCGGTGTGGGGAAGAACACTGAAGCTTTCTTT
v_gene: TRBV28; abundance: many; d_gene: -; j_gene: TRBJ1-2; CDR3aa: CASGWGSRGYTF; CDR3nt: TGTGCCAGCGGATGGGGATCGCGTGGCTACACCTTC
v_gene: TRBV19; abundance: few; d_gene: TRBD2; j_gene: TRBJ2-5; CDR3aa: CASSNGREETQYF; CDR3nt: TGTGCCAGTAGTAACGGGAGGGAAGAGACCCAGTACTTC
v_gene: TRBV2; abundance: many; d_gene: -; j_gene: TRBJ2-1; CDR3aa: CASSVQGSYNEQFF; CDR3nt: TGTGCCAGCAGTGTCCAGGGCTCCTACAATGAGCAGTTCTTC
v_gene: TRBV2; abundance: -; d_gene: -; j_gene: TRBJ1-5; CDR3aa: CASSEVLQPYLSNQPQHF; CDR3nt: TGTGCCAGCAGTGAAGTATTACAGCCGTATCTTAGCAATCAGCCCCAGCATTTT
v_gene: TRBV10-3; abundance: -; d_gene: TRBD1; j_gene: TRBJ2-1; CDR3aa: CAISERSGQGANEQFF; CDR3nt: TGTGCCATCAGTGAAAGATCGGGACAGGGGGCCAATGAGCAGTTCTTC
v_gene: TRBV6-5; abundance: few; d_gene: TRBD1; j_gene: TRBJ2-1; CDR3aa: CASSFGQGTRGYNEQFF; CDR3nt: TGTGCCAGCAGTTTTGGACAGGGGACCCGGGGCTACAATGAGCAGTTCTTC
v_gene: TRBV3-1; abundance: many; d_gene: TRBD1; j_gene: TRBJ1-4; CDR3aa: CASSRRDRVEKLFF; CDR3nt: TGTGCCAGCAGCCGCCGGGACAGGGTCGAAAAACTGTTTTTT
v_gene: TRBV28; abundance: many; d_gene: TRBD2; j_gene: TRBJ2-3; CDR3aa: CASSLELAGGTDTQYF; CDR3nt: TGTGCCAGCAGTTTAGAACTAGCGGGAGGCACAGATACGCAGTATTTT
v_gene: TRBV10-3; abundance: many; d_gene: -; j_gene: TRBJ2-1; CDR3aa: CAISDSNGVLDEQFF; CDR3nt: TGTGCCATCAGTGACTCGAACGGGGTCCTCGATGAGCAGTTCTTC
v_gene: TRBV5-1; abundance: -; d_gene: TRBD1; j_gene: TRBJ2-3; CDR3aa: CASSVGTGAVTDTQYF; CDR3nt: TGCGCCAGCAGCGTCGGGACAGGGGCCGTCACAGATACGCAGTATTTT
v_gene: TRBV11-3; abundance: many; d_gene: TRBD1; j_gene: TRBJ2-7; CDR3aa: CASSLPRDRGTYEQYF; CDR3nt: TGTGCCAGCAGCTTACCCCGGGACAGGGGCACCTACGAGCAGTACTTC
v_gene: TRBV12-3/TRBV12-4; abundance: -; d_gene: TRBD2; j_gene: TRBJ2-7; CDR3aa: CASSLGVGLVSYEQYF; CDR3nt: TGTGCCAGCAGTTTAGGGGTGGGACTAGTATCCTACGAGCAGTACTTC
v_gene: TRBV12-3/TRBV12-4; abundance: many; d_gene: TRBD2; j_gene: TRBJ2-5; CDR3aa: CASSFTSGTRRGETQYF; CDR3nt: TGTGCCAGCAGTTTCACTAGCGGGACCCGCCGGGGGGAGACCCAGTACTTC
v_gene: TRBV7-3; abundance: many; d_gene: TRBD2; j_gene: TRBJ2-7; CDR3aa: CASSLGEGAEQYF; CDR3nt: TGTGCCAGCAGCCTGGGGGAGGGAGCCGAGCAGTACTTC
v_gene: TRBV6-4; abundance: many; d_gene: -; j_gene: TRBJ1-2; CDR3aa: CASSDSISAMPWVHYGYTF; CDR3nt: TGTGCCAGCAGTGACTCGATATCCGCCATGCCCTGGGTTCACTATGGCTACACCTTC
v_gene: TRBV2; abundance: many; d_gene: -; j_gene: TRBJ2-1; CDR3aa: CASSGPGNEQFF; CDR3nt: TGTGCCAGCAGTGGCCCAGGTAATGAGCAGTTCTTC